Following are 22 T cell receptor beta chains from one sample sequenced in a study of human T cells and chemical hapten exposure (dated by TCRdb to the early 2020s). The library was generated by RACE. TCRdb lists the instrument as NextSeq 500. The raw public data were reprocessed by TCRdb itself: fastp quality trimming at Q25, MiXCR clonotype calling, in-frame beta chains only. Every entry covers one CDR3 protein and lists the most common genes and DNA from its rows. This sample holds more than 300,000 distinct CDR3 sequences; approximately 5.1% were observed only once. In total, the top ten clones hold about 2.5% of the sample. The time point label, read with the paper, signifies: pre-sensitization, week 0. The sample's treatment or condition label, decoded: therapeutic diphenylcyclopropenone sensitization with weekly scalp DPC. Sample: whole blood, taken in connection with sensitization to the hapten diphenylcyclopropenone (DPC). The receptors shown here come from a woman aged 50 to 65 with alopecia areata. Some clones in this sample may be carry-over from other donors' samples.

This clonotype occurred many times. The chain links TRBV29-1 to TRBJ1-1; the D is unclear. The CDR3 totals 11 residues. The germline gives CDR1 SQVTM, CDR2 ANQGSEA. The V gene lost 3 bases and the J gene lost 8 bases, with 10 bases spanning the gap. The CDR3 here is CSVEGHEEAFF. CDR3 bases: TGCAGCGTTGAGGGTCACGAAGAAGCTTTCTTT.

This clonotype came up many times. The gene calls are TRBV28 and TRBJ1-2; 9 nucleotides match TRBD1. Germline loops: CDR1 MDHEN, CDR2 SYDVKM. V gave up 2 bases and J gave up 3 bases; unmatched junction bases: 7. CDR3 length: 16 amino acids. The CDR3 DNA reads TGTGCCAGCAGTTTACCCGGGACAGGGAGGGACTATGGCTACACCTTC. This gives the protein CASSLPGTGRDYGYTF.

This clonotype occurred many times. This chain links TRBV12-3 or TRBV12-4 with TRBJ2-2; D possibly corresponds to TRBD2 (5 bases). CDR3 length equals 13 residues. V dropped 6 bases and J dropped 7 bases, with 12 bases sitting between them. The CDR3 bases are TGTGCCAGCAGCCCCGGAGAGGGCGGGGAGCTGTTTTTT. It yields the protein CASSPGEGGELFF.

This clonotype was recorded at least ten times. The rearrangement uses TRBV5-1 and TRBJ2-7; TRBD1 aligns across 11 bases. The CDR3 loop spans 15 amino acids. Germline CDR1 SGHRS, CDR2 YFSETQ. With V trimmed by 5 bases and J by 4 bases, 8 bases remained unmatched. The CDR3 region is CASREGQGVMYEQYF. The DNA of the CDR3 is TGCGCCAGCAGAGAGGGACAGGGGGTCATGTACGAGCAGTACTTC.

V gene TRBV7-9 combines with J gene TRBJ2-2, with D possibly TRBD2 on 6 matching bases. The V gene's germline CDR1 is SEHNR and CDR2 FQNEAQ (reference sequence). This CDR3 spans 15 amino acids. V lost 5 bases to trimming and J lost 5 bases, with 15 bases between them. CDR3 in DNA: TGTGCCAGCAGCCCCGGGGGAATAGGGACCGGGGAGCTGTTTTTT. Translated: CASSPGGIGTGELFF.

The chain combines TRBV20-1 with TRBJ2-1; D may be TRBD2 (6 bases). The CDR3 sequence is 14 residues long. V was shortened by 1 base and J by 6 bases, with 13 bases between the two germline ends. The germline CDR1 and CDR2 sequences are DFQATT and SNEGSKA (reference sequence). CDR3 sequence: CSARAPTRGNEQFF. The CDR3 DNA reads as TGCAGTGCTAGAGCCCCGACTAGGGGCAATGAGCAGTTCTTC.

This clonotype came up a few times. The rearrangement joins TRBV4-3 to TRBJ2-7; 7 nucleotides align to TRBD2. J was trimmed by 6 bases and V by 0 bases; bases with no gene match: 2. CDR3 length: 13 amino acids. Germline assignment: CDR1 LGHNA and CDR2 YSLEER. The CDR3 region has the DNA TGCGCCAGCAGCCAAGATAGCGGGCGCGAGCAGTACTTC. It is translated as CASSQDSGREQYF.

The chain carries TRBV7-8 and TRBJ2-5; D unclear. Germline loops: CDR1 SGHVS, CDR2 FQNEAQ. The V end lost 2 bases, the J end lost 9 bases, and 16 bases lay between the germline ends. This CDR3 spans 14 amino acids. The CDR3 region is CASSLTGPELAQYF. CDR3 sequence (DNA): TGTGCCAGCAGCTTAACGGGCCCAGAGTTGGCCCAGTACTTC.

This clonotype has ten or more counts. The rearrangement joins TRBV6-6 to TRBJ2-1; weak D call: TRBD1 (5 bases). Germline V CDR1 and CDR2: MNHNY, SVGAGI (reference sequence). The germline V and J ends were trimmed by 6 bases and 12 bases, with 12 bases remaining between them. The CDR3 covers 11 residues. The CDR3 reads CASSPSGWQFF. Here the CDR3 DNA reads TGTGCCAGCAGCCCTTCAGGGTGGCAGTTCTTC.

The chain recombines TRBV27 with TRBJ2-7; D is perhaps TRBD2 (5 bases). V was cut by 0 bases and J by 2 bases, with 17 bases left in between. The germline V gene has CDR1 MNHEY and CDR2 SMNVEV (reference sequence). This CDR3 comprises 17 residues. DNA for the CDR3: TGTGCCAGCAGTTTATCGGCCCCTATAGCGCGTACCTACGAGCAGTACTTC. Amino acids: CASSLSAPIARTYEQYF.

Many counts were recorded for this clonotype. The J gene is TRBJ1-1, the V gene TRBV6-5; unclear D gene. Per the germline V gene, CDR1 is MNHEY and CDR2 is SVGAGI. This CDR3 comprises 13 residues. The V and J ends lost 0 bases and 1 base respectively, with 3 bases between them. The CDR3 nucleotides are TGTGCCAGCAGTTACTCCAAGAACACTGAAGCTTTCTTT. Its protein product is CASSYSKNTEAFF.

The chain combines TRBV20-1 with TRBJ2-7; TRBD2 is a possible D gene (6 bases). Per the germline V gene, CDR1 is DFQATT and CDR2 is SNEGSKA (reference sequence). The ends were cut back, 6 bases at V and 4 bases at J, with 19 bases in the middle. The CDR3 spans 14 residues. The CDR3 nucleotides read TGCAGTGCCAAAGTGGGGGGTACACGGTACGAGCAGTACTTC. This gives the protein CSAKVGGTRYEQYF.

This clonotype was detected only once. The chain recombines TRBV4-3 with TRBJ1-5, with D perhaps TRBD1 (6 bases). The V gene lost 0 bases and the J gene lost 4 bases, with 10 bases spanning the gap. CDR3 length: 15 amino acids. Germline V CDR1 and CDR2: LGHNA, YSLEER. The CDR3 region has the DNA TGCGCCAGCAGCCAAGACCAGGGGAAGAATCAGCCCCAGCATTTT. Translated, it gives CASSQDQGKNQPQHF.

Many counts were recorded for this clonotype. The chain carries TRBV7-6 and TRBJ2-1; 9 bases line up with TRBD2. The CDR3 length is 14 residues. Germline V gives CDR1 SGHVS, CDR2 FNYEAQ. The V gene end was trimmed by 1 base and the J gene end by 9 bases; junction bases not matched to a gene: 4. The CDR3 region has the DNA TGTGCCAGCAGCTTAGGAGCGGGAGGAGGTGAGCAGTTCTTC. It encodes CASSLGAGGGEQFF.

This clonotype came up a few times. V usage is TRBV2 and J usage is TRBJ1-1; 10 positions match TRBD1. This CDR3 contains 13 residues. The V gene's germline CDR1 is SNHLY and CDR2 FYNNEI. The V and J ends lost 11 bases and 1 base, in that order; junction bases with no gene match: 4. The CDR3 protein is CAVRDRGNTEAFF. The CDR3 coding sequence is TGTGCCGTACGGGACAGGGGGAACACTGAAGCTTTCTTT.

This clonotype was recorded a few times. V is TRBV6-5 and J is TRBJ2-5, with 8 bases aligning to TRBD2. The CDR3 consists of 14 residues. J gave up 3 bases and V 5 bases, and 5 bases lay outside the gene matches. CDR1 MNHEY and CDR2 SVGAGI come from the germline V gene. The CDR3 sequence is CASSDSGSKETQYF. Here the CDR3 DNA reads TGTGCCAGCAGTGACAGCGGGAGTAAAGAGACCCAGTACTTC.

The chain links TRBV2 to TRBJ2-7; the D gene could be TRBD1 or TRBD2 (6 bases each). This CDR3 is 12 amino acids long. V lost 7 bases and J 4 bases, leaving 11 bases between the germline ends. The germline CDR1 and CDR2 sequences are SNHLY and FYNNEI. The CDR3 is CASMRDTYEQYF. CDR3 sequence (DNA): TGTGCCAGCATGCGGGACACTTACGAGCAGTACTTC.

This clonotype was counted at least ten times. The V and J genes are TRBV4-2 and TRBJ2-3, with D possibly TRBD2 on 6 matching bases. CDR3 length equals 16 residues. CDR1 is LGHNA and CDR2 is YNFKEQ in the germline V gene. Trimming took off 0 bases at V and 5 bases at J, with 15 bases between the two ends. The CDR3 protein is CASSQDGAGRIDTQYF. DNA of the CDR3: TGTGCCAGCAGCCAAGATGGGGCAGGGAGGATAGATACGCAGTATTTT.

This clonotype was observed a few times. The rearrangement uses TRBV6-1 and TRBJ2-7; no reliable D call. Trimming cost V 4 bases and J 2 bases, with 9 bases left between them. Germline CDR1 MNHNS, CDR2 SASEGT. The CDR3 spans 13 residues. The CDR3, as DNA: TGTGCCAGCAGTGGATGGTCCGCCTACGAGCAGTACTTC. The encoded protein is CASSGWSAYEQYF.

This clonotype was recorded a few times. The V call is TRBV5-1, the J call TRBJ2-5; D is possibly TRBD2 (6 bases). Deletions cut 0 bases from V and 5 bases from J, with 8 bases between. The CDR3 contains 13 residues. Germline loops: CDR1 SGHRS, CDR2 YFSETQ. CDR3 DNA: TGCGCCAGCAGCTTGGCCAGCGGGGAGACCCAGTACTTC. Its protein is CASSLASGETQYF.

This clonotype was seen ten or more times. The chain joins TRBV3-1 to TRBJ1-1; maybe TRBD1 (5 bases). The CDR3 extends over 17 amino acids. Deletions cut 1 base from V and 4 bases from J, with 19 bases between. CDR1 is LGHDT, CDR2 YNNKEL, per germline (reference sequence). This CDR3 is CASSQGGRRGEGTEAFF. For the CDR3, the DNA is TGTGCCAGCAGCCAAGGTGGAAGGAGGGGAGAGGGCACTGAAGCTTTCTTT.

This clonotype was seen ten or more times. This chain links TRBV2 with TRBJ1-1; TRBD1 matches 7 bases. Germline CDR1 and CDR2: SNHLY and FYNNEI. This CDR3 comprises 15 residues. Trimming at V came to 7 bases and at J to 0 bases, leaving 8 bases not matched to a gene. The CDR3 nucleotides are TGTGCCAGCACGGGGGACAGAGCTATGAACACTGAAGCTTTCTTT. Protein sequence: CASTGDRAMNTEAFF.